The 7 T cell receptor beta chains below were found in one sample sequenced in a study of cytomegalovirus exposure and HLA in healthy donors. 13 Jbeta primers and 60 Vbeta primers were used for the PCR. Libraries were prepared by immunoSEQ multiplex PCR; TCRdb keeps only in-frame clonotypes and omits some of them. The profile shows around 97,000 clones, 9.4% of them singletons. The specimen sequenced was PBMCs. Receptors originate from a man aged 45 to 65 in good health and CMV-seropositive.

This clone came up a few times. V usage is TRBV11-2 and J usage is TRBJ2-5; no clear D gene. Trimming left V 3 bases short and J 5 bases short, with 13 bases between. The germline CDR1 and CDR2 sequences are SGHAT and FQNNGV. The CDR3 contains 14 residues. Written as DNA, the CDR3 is TGTGCCAGCAGCTTTTTAAAGACAATGGAGACCCAGTACTTC. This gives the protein CASSFLKTMETQYF.

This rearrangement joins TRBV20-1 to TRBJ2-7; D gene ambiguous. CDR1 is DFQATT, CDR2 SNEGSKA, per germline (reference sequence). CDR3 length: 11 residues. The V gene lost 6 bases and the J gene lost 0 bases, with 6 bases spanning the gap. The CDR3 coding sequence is TGCAGTGCCCCCCTCTCCTACGAGCAGTACTTC. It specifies CSAPLSYEQYF.

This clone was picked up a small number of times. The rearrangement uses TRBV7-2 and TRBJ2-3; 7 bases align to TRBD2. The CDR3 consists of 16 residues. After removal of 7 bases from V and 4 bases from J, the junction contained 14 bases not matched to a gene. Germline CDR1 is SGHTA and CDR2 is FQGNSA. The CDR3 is CASTRSGRAGPDTQYF. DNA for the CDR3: TGTGCCAGCACCCGTAGTGGGAGGGCCGGCCCAGATACGCAGTATTTT.

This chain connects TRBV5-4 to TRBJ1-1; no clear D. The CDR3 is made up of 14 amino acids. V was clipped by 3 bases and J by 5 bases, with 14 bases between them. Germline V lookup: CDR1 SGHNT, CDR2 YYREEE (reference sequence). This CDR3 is CASSSTSRATEAFF. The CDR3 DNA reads TGTGCCAGCAGCTCTACCTCGCGGGCGACTGAAGCTTTCTTT.

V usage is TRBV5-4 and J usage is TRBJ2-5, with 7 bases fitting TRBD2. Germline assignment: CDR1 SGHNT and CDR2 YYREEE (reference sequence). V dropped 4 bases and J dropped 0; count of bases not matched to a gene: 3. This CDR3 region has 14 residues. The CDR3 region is CASSQRGYQETQYF. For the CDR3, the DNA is TGTGCCAGCAGCCAGCGGGGCTACCAAGAGACCCAGTACTTC.

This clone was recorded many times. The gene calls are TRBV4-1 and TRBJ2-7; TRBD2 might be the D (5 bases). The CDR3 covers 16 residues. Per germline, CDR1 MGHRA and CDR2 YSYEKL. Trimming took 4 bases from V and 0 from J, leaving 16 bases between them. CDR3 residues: CASSPPRTSSSYEQYF. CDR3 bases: TGCGCCAGCAGCCCACCCCGAACTAGTAGCTCCTACGAGCAGTACTTC.

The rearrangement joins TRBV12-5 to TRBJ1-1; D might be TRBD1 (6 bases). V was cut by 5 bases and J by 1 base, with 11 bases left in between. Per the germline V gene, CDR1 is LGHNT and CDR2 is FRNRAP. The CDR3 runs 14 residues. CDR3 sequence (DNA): TGTGCTAGTGGTGTGTCGACAGGGAACACTGAAGCTTTCTTT. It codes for CASGVSTGNTEAFF. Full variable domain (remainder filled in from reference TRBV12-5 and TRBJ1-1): DARVTQTPRHKVTEMGQEVTMRCQPILGHNTVFWYRQTMMQGLELLAYFRNRAPLDDSGMPKDRFSAEMPDATLATLKIQPSEPRDSAVYFCASGVSTGNTEAFFGQGTRLTVV.